This T cell receptor (beta chain) appears in the sequencing data of a study of OX40 agonist ivuxolimab in advanced cancers. For the study at large: Of mixed ages from about 20 to 80 and averaging about 56 years, the group was roughly 85% male.

The investigators sampled blood at baseline, at cycle 4 day 1, and at cycle 7 day 1. Comment on this clone: Antigen: not known.

Clones were sequenced by immunoSEQ multiplex PCR, and TCRdb holds only the in-frame ones, with some missing. The sample records 55,000 to 70,000 clones, around four fifths being singletons. Study findings and constraints: More expanded clones were seen, on average, in CD8+ T cells than in CD4+. Blood T cells, both CD4+ and CD8+, expanded clonally by week 6 at 0.1 to 3.0 mg/kg.

There are 11 residues in the CDR3. V lost 4 bases to trimming and J lost 4 bases, with 4 bases between them. In germline, CDR1 is SNHLY, CDR2 FYNNEI. The chain links TRBV2 to TRBJ2-5; D unresolved. The receptor was isolated from an adult with an advanced solid tumor such as melanoma, head and neck, liver or kidney cancer. Sequencing used CD4+ or CD8+ T cells sorted from blood, obtained in a trial of the OX40 agonist ivuxolimab. The CDR3 loop is CASSVGETQYF. CDR3 nucleotide sequence: TGTGCCAGCAGTGTAGGAGAGACCCAGTACTTC.